Shown below are 24 T cell receptor beta chains from a single sample sequenced in a study of cytomegalovirus exposure and HLA in healthy donors. In the PCR, 60 Vbeta and 13 Jbeta primers were used. Method: immunoSEQ multiplex PCR; TCRdb's copy keeps in-frame clones and lacks some. The sample includes about 100,000 clones, around 83% of them seen just once. Input material: PBMCs. Every receptor here comes from a woman aged 18-29 years in good health and CMV-seronegative.

The chain combines TRBV5-1 with TRBJ2-7, with D possibly being TRBD1 (8 bases). Trimming took off 3 bases at V and 4 bases at J, with 14 bases between the two ends. This CDR3 spans 14 amino acids. Germline V gene sequence: CDR1 SGHRS, CDR2 YFSETQ. The CDR3 DNA sequence: TGCGCCAGCAGCTCTGGACAGGGAGGGTACGAGCAGTACTTC. Residues: CASSSGQGGYEQYF.

The chain couples TRBV5-1 to TRBJ1-6, with D possibly being TRBD1 (6 bases). The CDR3 is 17 amino acids. Trimming removed 5 bases at V and 3 bases at J, with 18 bases between. Looked up from germline, CDR1 is SGHRS and CDR2 is YFSETQ. The CDR3 here is CASRQQGAAFYNSPLHF. CDR3 bases: TGCGCCAGCAGACAACAGGGCGCAGCCTTCTATAATTCACCCCTCCACTTT.

This sequence joins TRBV27 and TRBJ2-1; D perhaps matches TRBD1 (5 bases). The length of the CDR3 is 14 residues. From germline, CDR1 is MNHEY and CDR2 SMNVEV (reference sequence). V gave up 5 bases and J gave up 0 bases, with 8 bases separating them. This chain's CDR3 is CASSLDNSYNEQFF. The CDR3 DNA is TGTGCCAGCAGTCTGGACAACTCCTACAATGAGCAGTTCTTC.

This CDR3 is CASSQALQGIYEQYF. The CDR3 DNA reads as TGCGCCAGCAGCCAAGCGCTTCAGGGGATCTACGAGCAGTACTTC. The genes are TRBV4-1 and TRBJ2-7; a weak D match, TRBD1 (6 bases). The CDR3 spans 15 residues. Germline CDR1 and CDR2: MGHRA and YSYEKL. The ends were cut back, 1 base at V and 3 bases at J, with 13 bases in the middle.

The chain couples TRBV7-9 to TRBJ2-1; 7 bases fit TRBD2. Trimming removed 5 bases from V and 9 bases from J; junction bases left unmatched: 19. The CDR3 extends over 17 amino acids. From germline, CDR1 is SEHNR and CDR2 FQNEAQ (reference sequence). As DNA, the CDR3 is TGTGCCAGCAGCAGAGATGGGGTTGGGGGAGGGCTGAGTGAGCAGTTCTTC. Residues: CASSRDGVGGGLSEQFF.

V is TRBV28 and J is TRBJ1-2; D possibly corresponds to TRBD1 (5 bases). In germline, CDR1 is MDHEN, CDR2 SYDVKM. V lost 3 bases and J lost 7, with 15 bases in between. The CDR3 totals 14 residues. The CDR3 region has the DNA TGTGCCAGCAGTTTCGTGGAGGGGTTAATTGGCTACACCTTC. Amino acids: CASSFVEGLIGYTF.

The V and J genes are TRBV19 and TRBJ1-5; D is unclear. This CDR3 has 16 amino acids. Trimming stripped 2 bases from V and 0 bases from J, with 11 bases between. The germline CDR1 and CDR2 sequences are LNHDA and SQIVND (reference sequence). CDR3 sequence reads: CASSILLRSSNQPQHF. CDR3 nucleotides: TGTGCCAGTAGTATACTGCTCAGATCTAGCAATCAGCCCCAGCATTTT. Filled out from reference TRBV19 and TRBJ1-5, the complete variable domain reads DGGITQSPKYLFRKEGQNVTLSCEQNLNHDAMYWYRQDPGQGLRLIYYSQIVNDFQKGDIAEGYSVSREKKESFPLTVTSAQKNPTAFYLCASSILLRSSNQPQHFGDGTRLSIL.

The chain employs TRBV2 and TRBJ2-2, with TRBD1 matching 8 bases. The junction had 4 bases not matched to a gene; V was cut back by 6 bases and J by 1 base. CDR3 length equals 15 residues. Germline-derived CDR1 and CDR2 are SNHLY and FYNNEI. CDR3 nucleotide sequence: TGTGCCAGCAGGGAGGACAGGGTGAACACCGGGGAGCTGTTTTTT. Residues: CASREDRVNTGELFF.

V usage is TRBV4-3 and J usage is TRBJ2-2; 7 bases map to TRBD1. Trimming took 4 bases from V and 2 from J; bases not matched to a gene: 16. CDR3 length: 19 residues. Germline loops: CDR1 LGHNA, CDR2 YSLEER. CDR3 sequence reads: CASSPYPYLGQVNTGELFF. CDR3 DNA sequence: TGCGCCAGCAGCCCGTATCCCTACCTCGGACAGGTTAACACCGGGGAGCTGTTTTTT.

The table lists this clone with a few counts. The V and J genes are TRBV6-1 and TRBJ1-2; 7 bases agree with TRBD1. Germline V gene data show CDR1 as MNHNS and CDR2 as SASEGT. There are 13 residues in the CDR3. The ends lost 8 bases at V and 1 base at J; junction bases unmatched: 4. This CDR3 reads CASRRDSNYGYTF. In DNA form, the CDR3 reads TGTGCCAGCCGAAGGGACAGTAACTATGGCTACACCTTC.

The rearrangement links TRBV7-9 to TRBJ2-3; 7 nucleotides align to TRBD1. Germline-derived CDR1 and CDR2 are SEHNR and FQNEAQ (reference sequence). This CDR3 contains 15 residues. J gave up 1 base and V 5 bases, and 6 bases lay outside the gene matches. CDR3 loop: CASSHSTGGTDTQYF. DNA of the CDR3: TGTGCCAGCAGCCATAGCACAGGGGGCACAGATACGCAGTATTTT.

V gene TRBV6-5 combines with J gene TRBJ1-4; a possible D gene is TRBD1 (6 bases). Germline lookup yields CDR1 MNHEY and CDR2 SVGAGI. This CDR3 is 15 amino acids long. V was pared by 6 bases and J by 2 bases, with 13 bases between. CDR3 in amino acids: CASSGRDTTNEKLFF. The DNA for the CDR3 is TGTGCCAGCAGCGGCCGGGACACTACTAATGAAAAACTGTTTTTT.

The chain links TRBV6-5 to TRBJ2-7, with 9 bases matching TRBD2. Germline CDR1 and CDR2: MNHEY and SVGAGI. CDR3 length equals 16 residues. J lost 3 bases, V lost 4 bases, and 10 bases had no gene match. DNA of the CDR3: TGTGCCAGCAGTTCCCGCCAAGCGGGGGGCAACTACGAGCAGTACTTC. This gives the protein CASSSRQAGGNYEQYF.

This sequence joins TRBV15 and TRBJ2-7; tentative D call: TRBD1 (6 bases). Germline lookup yields CDR1 LNHNV and CDR2 YYDKDF (reference sequence). The CDR3 runs to 13 residues. The V gene lost 2 bases and the J gene lost 1 base, with 6 bases spanning the gap. The CDR3 sequence: CATSRQGSYEQYF. The CDR3 region has the DNA TGTGCCACCAGCAGACAGGGGTCCTACGAGCAGTACTTC.

The rearrangement joins TRBV27 to TRBJ2-7; 10 bases match TRBD1. V shed 10 bases, J shed 1 base, and the junction held 10 bases outside the gene matches. The CDR3 has 15 amino acids. The V gene's germline CDR1 is MNHEY and CDR2 SMNVEV (reference sequence). CDR3 DNA: TGTGCCACAGTCGCTTGGGGACAGGGGTCCTACGAGCAGTACTTC. It yields the protein CATVAWGQGSYEQYF.

This chain joins TRBV11-3 and TRBJ2-2; D is unresolved. The germline gives CDR1 SGHNT, CDR2 YENEEA. The germline V and J ends were trimmed by 2 bases and 6 bases, with 7 bases remaining between them. This CDR3 has 13 amino acids. The chain's CDR3 is CASSLRSPGELFF. In nucleotides, the CDR3 is TGTGCCAGCAGCTTACGGAGCCCCGGGGAGCTGTTTTTT.

The gene calls are TRBV5-5 and TRBJ2-7, with D possibly matching TRBD1 (5 bases). Trimming pared 1 base from V and 0 bases from J, leaving 11 bases between. Germline assignment: CDR1 SGHKS and CDR2 YYEKEE (reference sequence). The CDR3 consists of 15 residues. In DNA form, the CDR3 reads TGTGCCAGCAGCTTGACACAGGCCAGCTCCTACGAGCAGTACTTC. This translates into CASSLTQASSYEQYF.

This chain joins TRBV27 and TRBJ1-4, with D unresolved. Germline CDR1 MNHEY, CDR2 SMNVEV (reference sequence). Between the trimmed V and J ends, which lost 5 bases and 0 bases, there was a span of 19 bases. This CDR3 is built from 18 residues. CDR3 sequence (DNA): TGTGCCAGCAGTCTGAAATCGACGGGATTGGCAACTAATGAAAAACTGTTTTTT. Translating it yields CASSLKSTGLATNEKLFF.

Only a few counts were recorded for this clone. The rearrangement uses TRBV6-6 and TRBJ1-2; maybe TRBD1 (5 bases). CDR1 is MNHNY and CDR2 is SVGAGI in the germline V gene (reference sequence). The germline V and J ends were trimmed by 2 bases and 0 bases, with 7 bases remaining between them. CDR3 length equals 14 residues. The CDR3 reads CASSYQGSNYGYTF. The CDR3 DNA reads TGTGCCAGCAGTTACCAGGGTTCTAACTATGGCTACACCTTC.

The chain recombines TRBV2 with TRBJ1-5; possible D gene TRBD1, 6 bases. The V gene's germline CDR1 is SNHLY and CDR2 FYNNEI. The germline V and J ends were trimmed by 6 bases and 3 bases, with 9 bases remaining between them. The CDR3 is 13 amino acids. The CDR3 DNA sequence: TGTGCCAGCAGCGGACAGCCCAATCAGCCCCAGCATTTT. It encodes CASSGQPNQPQHF.

J is TRBJ2-5 and V is TRBV5-4; 16 bases line up with TRBD2. CDR3 length: 16 amino acids. V was pared by 4 bases and J by 4 bases, with 4 bases of the junction left unmatched. CDR1 is SGHNT, CDR2 YYREEE, per germline (reference sequence). CDR3 amino acids: CASSRGLAGGLETQYF. CDR3 nucleotide sequence: TGTGCCAGCAGCAGGGGACTAGCGGGGGGGCTAGAGACCCAGTACTTC.

CDR3 nucleotides: TGTGCCAGCAGCCCGGGAGTTACCGGGGAGCTGTTTTTT. This codes for CASSPGVTGELFF. The chain couples TRBV5-4 to TRBJ2-2; a possible D gene is TRBD2 (6 bases). The CDR3 loop spans 13 amino acids. Germline V gene lookup returns CDR1 SGHNT and CDR2 YYREEE (reference sequence). The V end lost 4 bases, the J end lost 5 bases, and 9 bases lay between the germline ends.

V and J are TRBV14 and TRBJ1-6; D is unresolved. Germline assignment: CDR1 SGHDN and CDR2 FVKESK. Trimming cost V 4 bases and J 16 bases, with 20 bases left between them. This CDR3 contains 14 residues. CDR3 loop: CASSPPSQPEFLHF. The DNA of the CDR3 is TGTGCCAGCAGCCCCCCCTCCCAACCCGAGTTTCTCCACTTT.

The gene calls are TRBV18 and TRBJ2-7; 9 bases match TRBD2. Trimming cost V 0 bases and J 4 bases; bases outside gene matches: 13. The CDR3 is 18 residues long. Germline CDR1 and CDR2: KGHSH and LQKENI. The CDR3 DNA is TGTGCCAGCTCACCACCGCTTGGGCTAGCGGGACCTGCGTACGAGCAGTACTTC. Translated, it gives CASSPPLGLAGPAYEQYF.